This T cell receptor (beta chain) is drawn from a study of blood T cell repertoires in COVID-19. Study-wide background: Both acute and convalescent COVID-19 samples were obtained from the United States, Italy and Spain. Sources were T cells, B-cell-depleted T cells, or PBMCs; the material itself was cDNA or gDNA.

This clone was seen a few times. The CDR3 runs to 13 residues. Germline V CDR1 and CDR2: MNHEY, SVGAGI. Trimming removed 6 bases from V and 5 bases from J; junction bases left unmatched: 5. Clones were read by immunoSEQ multiplex PCR, and TCRdb kept only the in-frame ones, dropping some. Of roughly 380,000 clones in the sample, around 91% were seen once. Seattle's enrolled individuals joined amid active infection and were then monitored longitudinally. V gene TRBV6-5 combines with J gene TRBJ1-1; TRBD1 aligns across 8 bases. Sequencing was carried out using peripheral blood. The sequence was collected from a woman in her 40s with COVID-19, enrolled during active disease. The CDR3 nucleotides are TGTGCCAGCAGAACAACAGGGGGGACTGAAGCTTTCTTT. It specifies CASRTTGGTEAFF.